Reported below is one TCR beta chain. The data originate from a study of blood T cell repertoires in COVID-19. The wider study: The United States, Italy and Spain provided the acute and convalescent COVID-19 samples.

Libraries were prepared by immunoSEQ multiplex PCR; TCRdb keeps only in-frame clonotypes and omits some of them. The repertoire holds tens of thousands of clones, with around 85% as singletons. J was trimmed by 8 bases and V by 4 bases; bases with no gene match: 9. The V gene's germline CDR1 is SGHAT and CDR2 FQDESV (reference sequence). The length of the CDR3 is 14 residues. This chain joins TRBV11-1 and TRBJ1-2; 8 bases are shared with TRBD1. This TCR came from a human donor with acute or convalescent COVID-19. The donor label of this sample is uncertain. The sample comprised peripheral blood. The CDR3 protein is CASSSTSGGTGYTF. In DNA form, the CDR3 reads TGTGCCAGCAGCTCGACCTCAGGGGGCACGGGCTACACCTTC.